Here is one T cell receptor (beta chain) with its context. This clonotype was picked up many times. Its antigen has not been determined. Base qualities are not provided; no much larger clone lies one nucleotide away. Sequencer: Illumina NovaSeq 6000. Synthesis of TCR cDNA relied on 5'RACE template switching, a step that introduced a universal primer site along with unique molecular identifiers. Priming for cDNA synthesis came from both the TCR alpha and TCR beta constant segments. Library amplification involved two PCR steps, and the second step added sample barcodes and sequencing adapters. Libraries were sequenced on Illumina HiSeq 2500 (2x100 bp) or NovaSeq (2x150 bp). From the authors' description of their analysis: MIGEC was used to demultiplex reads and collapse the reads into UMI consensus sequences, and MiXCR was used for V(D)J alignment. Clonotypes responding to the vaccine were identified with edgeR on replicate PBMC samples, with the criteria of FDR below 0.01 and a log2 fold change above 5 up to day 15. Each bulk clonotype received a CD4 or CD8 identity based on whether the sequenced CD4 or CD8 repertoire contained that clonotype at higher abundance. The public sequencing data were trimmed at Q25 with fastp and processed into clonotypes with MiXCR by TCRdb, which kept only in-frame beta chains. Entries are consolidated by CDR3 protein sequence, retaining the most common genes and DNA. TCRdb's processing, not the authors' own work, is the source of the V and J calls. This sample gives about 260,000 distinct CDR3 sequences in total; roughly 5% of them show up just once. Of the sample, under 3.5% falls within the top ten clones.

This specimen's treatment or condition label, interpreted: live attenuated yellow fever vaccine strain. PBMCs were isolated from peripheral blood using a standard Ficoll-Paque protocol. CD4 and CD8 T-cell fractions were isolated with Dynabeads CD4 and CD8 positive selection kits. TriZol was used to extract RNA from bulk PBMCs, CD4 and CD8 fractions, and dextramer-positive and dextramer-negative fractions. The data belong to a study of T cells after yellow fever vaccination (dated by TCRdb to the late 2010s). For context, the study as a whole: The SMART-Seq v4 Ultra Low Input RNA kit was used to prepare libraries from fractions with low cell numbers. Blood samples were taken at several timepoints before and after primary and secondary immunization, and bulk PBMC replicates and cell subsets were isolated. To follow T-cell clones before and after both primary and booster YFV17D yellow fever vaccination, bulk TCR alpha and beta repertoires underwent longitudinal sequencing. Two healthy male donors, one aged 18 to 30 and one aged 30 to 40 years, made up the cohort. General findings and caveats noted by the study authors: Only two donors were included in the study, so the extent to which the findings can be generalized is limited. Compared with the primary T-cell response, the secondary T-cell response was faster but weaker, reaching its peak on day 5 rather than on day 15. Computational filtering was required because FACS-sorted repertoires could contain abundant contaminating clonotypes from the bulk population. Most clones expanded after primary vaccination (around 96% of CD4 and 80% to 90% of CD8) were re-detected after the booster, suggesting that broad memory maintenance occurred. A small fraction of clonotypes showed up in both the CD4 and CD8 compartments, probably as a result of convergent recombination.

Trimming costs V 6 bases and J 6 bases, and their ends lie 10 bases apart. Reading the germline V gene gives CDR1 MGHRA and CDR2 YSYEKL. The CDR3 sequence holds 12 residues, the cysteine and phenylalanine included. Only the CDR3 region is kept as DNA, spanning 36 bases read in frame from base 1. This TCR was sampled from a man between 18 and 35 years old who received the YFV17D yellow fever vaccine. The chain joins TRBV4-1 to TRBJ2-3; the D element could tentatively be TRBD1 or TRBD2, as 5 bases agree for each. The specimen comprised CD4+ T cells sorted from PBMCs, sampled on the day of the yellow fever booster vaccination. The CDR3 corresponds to CASRHGTDTQYF. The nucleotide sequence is TGCGCCAGCAGGCACGGGACCGATACGCAGTATTTT.